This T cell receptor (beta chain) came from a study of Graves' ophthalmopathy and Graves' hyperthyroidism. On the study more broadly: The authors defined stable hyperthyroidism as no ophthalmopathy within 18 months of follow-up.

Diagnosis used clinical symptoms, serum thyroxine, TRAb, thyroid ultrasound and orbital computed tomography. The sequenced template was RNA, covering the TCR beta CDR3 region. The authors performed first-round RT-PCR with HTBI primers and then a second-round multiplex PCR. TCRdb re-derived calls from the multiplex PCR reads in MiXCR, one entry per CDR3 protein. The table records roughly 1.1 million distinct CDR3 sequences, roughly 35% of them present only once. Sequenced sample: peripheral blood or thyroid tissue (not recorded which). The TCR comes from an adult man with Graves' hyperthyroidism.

The CDR3 region has the DNA TGCAGCGGGGGGACAGGGGACCGCTATGGCTACACCTTC. Its translation: CSGGTGDRYGYTF. V and J are TRBV29-1 and TRBJ1-2; 10 nucleotides agree with TRBD1. J gave up 4 bases and V 7 bases, and 6 bases lay outside the gene matches. CDR3 length: 13 amino acids. Germline V gene data show CDR1 as SQVTM and CDR2 as ANQGSEA.